These 5 T cell receptor beta chains were all obtained from the same sample, sequenced in a study of sequential checkpoint blockade in melanoma. This table comes from immunoSEQ multiplex PCR, and its TCRdb copy is limited to in-frame clones, with some not included. The data show over 15,000 clones, roughly 80% seen once. Treatment meaning: randomized to nivolumab then ipilimumab (arm A) or the reverse (arm B). The sample in question was CD8+ T cells sorted from blood (inferred from file names), obtained from a patient given nivolumab and ipilimumab in sequence. These receptors came from a human donor with melanoma.

The V call is TRBV28, the J call TRBJ1-5, with a tentative D call TRBD1 (5 bases). In germline, CDR1 is MDHEN, CDR2 SYDVKM. This CDR3 spans 15 amino acids. Trimming left V 3 bases short and J 7 bases short, with 16 bases between. CDR3 region: CASSFRGGFGQPQHF. DNA for the CDR3: TGTGCCAGCAGTTTTAGGGGCGGTTTCGGGCAGCCCCAGCATTTT.

This clone has a single count. The rearrangement links TRBV4-1 to TRBJ2-7, with D perhaps TRBD2 (6 bases). Germline CDR1 is MGHRA and CDR2 is YSYEKL. This CDR3 contains 15 residues. V lost 0 bases and J 7 bases, leaving 16 bases between the germline ends. CDR3 region: CASSQDPDLGGEQYF. The CDR3 DNA reads as TGCGCCAGCAGCCAAGATCCGGACCTCGGAGGGGAGCAGTACTTC.

This chain links TRBV2 with TRBJ2-7; D possibly corresponds to TRBD1 (5 bases). V dropped 0 bases and J dropped 0 bases, with 9 bases sitting between them. Per germline, CDR1 SNHLY and CDR2 FYNNEI. The CDR3 loop spans 15 amino acids. CDR3 protein: CASSEAQGFSYEQYF. CDR3 sequence (DNA): TGTGCCAGCAGTGAAGCCCAGGGTTTCTCCTACGAGCAGTACTTC. Complete variable domain (other parts from reference TRBV2 and TRBJ2-7): EPEVTQTPSHQVTQMGQEVILRCVPISNHLYFYWYRQILGQKVEFLVSFYNNEISEKSEIFDDQFSVERPDGSNFTLKIRSTKLEDSAMYFCASSEAQGFSYEQYFGPGTRLTVT.

In this sample, this clone turned up a few times. The chain uses TRBV7-9 and TRBJ1-2, with TRBD1 identical over 9 bases. The V and J ends lost 5 bases and 7 bases, in that order; junction bases with no gene match: 11. Germline loops: CDR1 SEHNR, CDR2 FQNEAQ (reference sequence). The CDR3 sequence is 15 residues long. The CDR3 bases are TGTGCCAGCAGCCAGAGAATGACAGGGGGGGGTGGCTACACCTTC. Residues: CASSQRMTGGGGYTF.

V usage is TRBV4-3 and J usage is TRBJ1-1; D might be TRBD1 (5 bases). CDR3 length equals 13 residues. V was shortened by 1 base and J by 3 bases, with 6 bases between the two germline ends. Germline CDR1 reads LGHNA; CDR2 reads YSLEER. The CDR3 DNA follows: TGCGCCAGCAGCCAAGGGGGCTACACTGAAGCTTTCTTT. It encodes CASSQGGYTEAFF.